What follows are 5 T cell receptor beta chains derived from one specimen sequenced in a study of T-cell memory formation after mild COVID-19. MiXCR, run by TCRdb on the 5' RACE reads, gives a single entry per CDR3 protein. The data show fewer than 95,000 distinct CDR3 sequences, around 15% seen once. Sequencing input: PBMCs or a T cell subset sorted from them (not recorded which). The receptors originated from a man aged 18 to 35 who had mild COVID-19 (a few samples of this study predate the infection). Cell type and time point are not known.

The V call is TRBV15, the J call TRBJ1-5; no clear D gene. In germline, CDR1 is LNHNV, CDR2 YYDKDF (reference sequence). V lost 2 bases and J lost 6, with 8 bases in between. The CDR3 runs to 13 residues. Written as DNA, the CDR3 is TGTGCCACCAGCAGACAAGAGGGTCAGCCCCAGCATTTT. The encoded protein is CATSRQEGQPQHF.

This clonotype was found a few times. The chain links TRBV7-8 to TRBJ2-7, with TRBD1 matching over 11 bases. CDR3 length: 15 residues. From germline, CDR1 is SGHVS and CDR2 FQNEAQ. The junction had 8 bases not matched to a gene; V was cut back by 4 bases and J by 6 bases. The CDR3 reads CASSSPGTGGLEQYF. The CDR3 DNA is TGTGCCAGCAGCTCCCCCGGGACAGGGGGGCTCGAGCAGTACTTC.

The V gene is TRBV19, the J gene TRBJ1-1; 9 bases match TRBD1. Germline CDR1 is LNHDA and CDR2 is SQIVND (reference sequence). V gave up 7 bases and J gave up 5 bases; unmatched junction bases: 11. The CDR3 is 15 residues long. The CDR3 DNA is TGTGCCAGTATCGACACGACAGGGGGAAGAACTGAAGCTTTCTTT. Translating gives CASIDTTGGRTEAFF.

The chain links TRBV29-1 to TRBJ2-3, with D maybe TRBD1 (6 bases). The germline V and J ends were trimmed by 5 bases and 0 bases, with 15 bases remaining between them. Germline V gene lookup returns CDR1 SQVTM and CDR2 ANQGSEA. The CDR3 loop spans 15 amino acids. The CDR3 region has the DNA TGCAGCGTTAATGGTGGGACACTAAGCACAGATACGCAGTATTTT. Translated, it gives CSVNGGTLSTDTQYF.

The chain recombines TRBV6-6 with TRBJ1-2; D not certain. The length of the CDR3 is 13 residues. V shed 4 bases and J shed 4 bases, with 10 bases lying between them. The germline V gene has CDR1 MNHNY and CDR2 SVGAGI (reference sequence). The CDR3 DNA sequence: TGTGCCAGCAGTTCAACGTACAGCTATGGCTACACCTTC. Translating it yields CASSSTYSYGYTF.